What follows is one T cell receptor beta chain and its context. There is no known antigen for this receptor. Per-nucleotide qualities are absent, and no much larger clonotype sits a single base away. This record comes from a study of shared clonotypes between healthy human individuals (dated by TCRdb to the early 2020s). Context from the whole study: A few men and two women, aged 18 to 49 years, made up the cohort. For each donor, three plates each were used for CD4 naive and CD4 memory, two plates were used for CD8 naive, and one plate was used for CD8 memory. To estimate repertoire size and how much clonotypes are shared between individuals, the study performed deep sequencing of blood TCR repertoires from about five healthy adults. To increase sequencing depth and limit assay-specific biases, different laboratories used diverse techniques to prepare libraries and sequence TCR repertoires. Per donor, leukapheresis produced somewhere between about 0.94 and 9 billion PBMCs.

V lost 5 bases and J lost 4 bases, and the count of bases not matched to a germline gene is 7. From a lookup of the germline V gene, CDR1 and CDR2 are SGHAT and FQNNGV. Spanning cysteine to phenylalanine, the CDR3 consists of 17 amino acids. This entry keeps only the CDR3 DNA: 51 bases, framed from base 1. CD8 naive samples consisted of CD45RO-negative cells that were positively selected for CCR7, yielding a CD45RA+CCR7+ population without TemRA cells. The donors were healthy, HIV-negative adults who had no recently reported acute infections or vaccinations. Every donor was a Caucasian adult living in Nashville, Tennessee, USA. Blood was collected by leukapheresis, and PBMCs were isolated by Ficoll-Histopaque density gradient centrifugation and then cryopreserved in liquid nitrogen vapor phase. Purity and quantity of every magnetically sorted T cell population were checked by analytical flow cytometry. Genomic DNA was isolated from each sorted fraction and quantified by UV absorbance on a Nanodrop 2000c.

Study-wide findings and limitations: The genetic and exposure-history diversity represented was limited by the small number of donors. Clonotypes shared by all four sorted-subset donors showed higher generation probabilities than non-shared clonotypes. Incomplete sequencing was indicated by rarefaction of sorted-subset datasets, despite the large sequencing depth. Larger estimated clonotype richness was generally found for naive subsets than for memory subsets. Sampling was restricted to blood, and TCR repertoires in tissue are likely to differ from TCR repertoires in blood. Pairwise subsampling led to the expectation that sequencing depth would affect the degree of clonotype sharing among donors. When a few donors were compared, the shared fraction of clonotypes was 5% to 6.5% for naive CD4, less than 4% for naive CD8, more than 2% for memory CD4, and less than 0.5% for memory CD8.

TCR CDR3 regions were amplified from genomic DNA by multiplex PCR using the deep immunoSEQ assay. Extracted genomic DNA from each cell subset was distributed evenly across all wells of several immunoSEQ 96-well plates, and each plate was treated as a replicate. For sorted subsets, around 0.2 ug genomic DNA, equal to tens of thousands of T cell genomes, was loaded into each replicate PCR. Purified libraries were measured with a Qubit 3.0 fluorometer, size-checked on a Bioanalyzer 2100, and measured again with the KAPA Library Quantification kit. Each immunoSEQ 96-well plate was sequenced on its own single-read 150-cycle Illumina NextSeq 550 flow cell. The source study handled its data this way. Because the immunoSEQ output held only junctional sequences and lacked quality scores, the filtering could not match the filtering applied to full-length reads. Sequences were annotated with PyIR, a Python wrapper for IgBLAST v1.9, using IMGT germline references to assign V/J genes and CDR3. Reads were filtered out if the reads had weak V/J assignments (E-value above 1e-6), no CDR3, stop codons, out-of-frame junctions, or ambiguous translated residues. V3J clonotypes were defined as sequences sharing the same inferred V gene, J gene, and CDR3 amino acid sequence. To compute the percentage overlap between repertoires, the number of shared unique clonotypes was divided by the size of the smaller repertoire. Repertoire richness was assessed with RTK rarefaction, the Chao1 estimator, and Recon v2.1 estimates of unobserved clonotypes. Generation probabilities for all TCRbeta clonotypes obtained by the gDNA method from a few donors were computed using OLGA. The source is immuneACCESS, and TCRdb retained only in-frame sequences with V and J called. Part of the clones is not carried over; for the studies checked, unresolved V genes explain less than half of this, and the remainder is unexplained. The V and J calls and clone size are taken from that table; D and trimming were inferred from the DNA. In all, the sample holds about 580,000 clones, and roughly 98% of those were seen once. The ten largest clones represent approximately 0.3% of the sample.

The source material was naive CD8+ T cells sorted from blood. In the paper's terms, the cell subset or site label means: CD45RA+CCR7+. The chain is assembled from TRBV11-2 and TRBJ2-1, with 14 bases matching TRBD2. This TCR came from a man aged 25 to 40 in good health. The DNA sequence reads TGTGCCAGCAGCACCGGGACTAGCGGGAGACCATACAATGAGCAGTTCTTC. The translation is CASSTGTSGRPYNEQFF. The CDR3, completed at both ends by the reference TRBV11-2 and TRBJ2-1 genes, gives the full variable domain EAGVAQSPRYKIIEKRQSVAFWCNPISGHATLYWYQQILGQGPKLLIQFQNNGVVDDSQLPKDRFSAERLKGVDSTLKIQPAKLEDSAVYLCASSTGTSGRPYNEQFFGPGTRLTVL.